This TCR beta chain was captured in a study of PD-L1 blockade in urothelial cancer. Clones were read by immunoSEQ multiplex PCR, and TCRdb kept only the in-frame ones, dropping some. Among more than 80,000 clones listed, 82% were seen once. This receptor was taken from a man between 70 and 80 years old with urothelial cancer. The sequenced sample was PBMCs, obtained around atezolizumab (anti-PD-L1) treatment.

This CDR3 is CASSLDWGGNSPLHF. For the CDR3, the DNA is TGTGCCAGCAGCTTAGACTGGGGAGGGAATTCACCCCTCCACTTT. The chain uses TRBV7-2 and TRBJ1-6; no reliable D call. The V end lost 1 base, the J end lost 7 bases, and 11 bases lay between the germline ends. The CDR3 length is 15 residues. Germline CDR1 reads SGHTA; CDR2 reads FQGNSA.